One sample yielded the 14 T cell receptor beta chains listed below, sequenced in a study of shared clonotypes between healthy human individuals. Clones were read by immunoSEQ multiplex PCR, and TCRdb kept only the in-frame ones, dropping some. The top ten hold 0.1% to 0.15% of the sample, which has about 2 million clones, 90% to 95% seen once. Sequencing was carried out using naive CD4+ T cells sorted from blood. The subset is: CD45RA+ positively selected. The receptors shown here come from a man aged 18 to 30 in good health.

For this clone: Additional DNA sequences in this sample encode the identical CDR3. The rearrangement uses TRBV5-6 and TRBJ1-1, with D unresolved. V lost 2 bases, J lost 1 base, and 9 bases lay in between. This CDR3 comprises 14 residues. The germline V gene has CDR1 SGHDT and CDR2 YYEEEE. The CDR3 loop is CASSLAGGNTEAFF. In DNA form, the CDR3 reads TGTGCCAGCAGCTTAGCAGGCGGGAACACTGAAGCTTTCTTT.

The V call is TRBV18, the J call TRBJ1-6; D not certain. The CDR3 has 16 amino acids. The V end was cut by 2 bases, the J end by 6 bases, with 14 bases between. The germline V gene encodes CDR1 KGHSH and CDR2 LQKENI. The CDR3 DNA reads TGTGCCAGCTCACCAATATCGGGCAGCCTTAATTCACCCCTCCACTTT. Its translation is CASSPISGSLNSPLHF.

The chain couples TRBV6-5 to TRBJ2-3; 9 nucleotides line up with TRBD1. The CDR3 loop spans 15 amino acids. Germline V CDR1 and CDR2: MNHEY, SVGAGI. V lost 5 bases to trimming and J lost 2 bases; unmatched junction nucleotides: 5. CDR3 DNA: TGTGCCAGCAGTCAAGGACAGGGGTACACAGATACGCAGTATTTT. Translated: CASSQGQGYTDTQYF.

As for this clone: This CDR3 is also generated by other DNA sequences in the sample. The CDR3 loop reads CASSLSGDTGELFF. The CDR3 coding sequence is TGTGCCAGCAGCTTAAGCGGGGACACCGGGGAGCTGTTTTTT. The chain uses TRBV11-3 and TRBJ2-2, with 7 bases aligning to TRBD2. The CDR3 length is 14 residues. V shed 2 bases, J shed 3 bases, and the junction held 0 bases outside the gene matches. Looked up from germline, CDR1 is SGHNT and CDR2 is YENEEA.

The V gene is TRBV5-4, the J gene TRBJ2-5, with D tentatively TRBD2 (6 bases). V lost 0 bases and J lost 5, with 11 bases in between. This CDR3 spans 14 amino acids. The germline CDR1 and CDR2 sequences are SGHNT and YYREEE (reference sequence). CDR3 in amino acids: CASSLGLGMETQYF. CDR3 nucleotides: TGTGCCAGCAGCTTGGGACTAGGGATGGAGACCCAGTACTTC.

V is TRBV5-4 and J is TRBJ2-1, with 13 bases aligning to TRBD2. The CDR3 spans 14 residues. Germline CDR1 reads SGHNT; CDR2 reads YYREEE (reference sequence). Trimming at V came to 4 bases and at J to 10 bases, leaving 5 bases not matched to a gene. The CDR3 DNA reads TGTGCCAGCAGCCCTAGGACTAGCGGGAGAGAGCAGTTCTTC. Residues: CASSPRTSGREQFF.

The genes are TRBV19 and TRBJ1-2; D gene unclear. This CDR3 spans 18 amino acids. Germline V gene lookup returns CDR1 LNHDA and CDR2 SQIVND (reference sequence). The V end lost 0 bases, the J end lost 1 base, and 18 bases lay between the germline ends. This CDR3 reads CASSIDGSSAANNYGYTF. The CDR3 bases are TGTGCCAGTAGTATAGATGGTAGTTCGGCAGCGAATAACTATGGCTACACCTTC. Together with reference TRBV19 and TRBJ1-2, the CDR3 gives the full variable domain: DGGITQSPKYLFRKEGQNVTLSCEQNLNHDAMYWYRQDPGQGLRLIYYSQIVNDFQKGDIAEGYSVSREKKESFPLTVTSAQKNPTAFYLCASSIDGSSAANNYGYTFGSGTRLTVV.

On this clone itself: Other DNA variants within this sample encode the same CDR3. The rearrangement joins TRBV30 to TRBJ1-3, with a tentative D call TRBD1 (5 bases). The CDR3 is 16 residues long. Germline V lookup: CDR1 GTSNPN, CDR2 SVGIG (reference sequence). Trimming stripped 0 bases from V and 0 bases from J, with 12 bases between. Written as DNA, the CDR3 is TGTGCCTGGAGTGTACCCGGGGGGAGCTCTGGAAACACCATATATTTT. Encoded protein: CAWSVPGGSSGNTIYF.

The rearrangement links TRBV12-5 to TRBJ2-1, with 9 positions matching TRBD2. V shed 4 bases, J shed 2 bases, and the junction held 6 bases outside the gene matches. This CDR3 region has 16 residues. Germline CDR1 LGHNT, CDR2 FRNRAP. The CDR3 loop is CASGWAASGAYNEQFF. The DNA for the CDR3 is TGTGCTAGTGGTTGGGCCGCTAGCGGGGCCTACAATGAGCAGTTCTTC.

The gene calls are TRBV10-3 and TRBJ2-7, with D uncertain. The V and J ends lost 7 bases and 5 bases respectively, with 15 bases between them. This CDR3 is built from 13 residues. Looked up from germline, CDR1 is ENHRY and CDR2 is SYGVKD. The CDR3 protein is CAITPSVVHEQYF. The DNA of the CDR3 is TGTGCCATCACTCCCAGCGTCGTCCACGAGCAGTACTTC.

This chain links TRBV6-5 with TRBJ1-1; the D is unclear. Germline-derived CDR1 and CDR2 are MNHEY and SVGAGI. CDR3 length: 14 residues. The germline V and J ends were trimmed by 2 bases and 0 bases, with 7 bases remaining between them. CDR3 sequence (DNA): TGTGCCAGCAGTTACCTCCCAATGAACACTGAAGCTTTCTTT. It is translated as CASSYLPMNTEAFF.

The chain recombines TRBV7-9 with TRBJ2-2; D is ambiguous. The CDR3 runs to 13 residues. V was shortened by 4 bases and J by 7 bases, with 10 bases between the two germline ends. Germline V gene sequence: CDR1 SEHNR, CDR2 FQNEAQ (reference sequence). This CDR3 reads CASSSPLSGELFF. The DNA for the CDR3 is TGTGCCAGCAGCTCCCCGTTAAGCGGGGAGCTGTTTTTT.

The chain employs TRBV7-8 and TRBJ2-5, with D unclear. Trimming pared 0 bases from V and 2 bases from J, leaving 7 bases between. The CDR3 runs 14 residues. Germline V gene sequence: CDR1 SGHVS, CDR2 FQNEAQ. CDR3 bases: TGTGCCAGCAGCTTAGCGGCTACTCAAGAGACCCAGTACTTC. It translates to CASSLAATQETQYF.

The CDR3 DNA reads as TGCGCCAGCAGCCCCGGACTGAGCGGGAGGATCGTCTCCTACGAGCAGTACTTC. Its translation: CASSPGLSGRIVSYEQYF. V usage is TRBV5-1 and J usage is TRBJ2-7; 9 nucleotides align to TRBD2. The germline CDR1 and CDR2 sequences are SGHRS and YFSETQ. The CDR3 sequence is 18 residues long. Germline trimming cut 4 bases from V and 0 bases from J; bases unmatched to any gene: 14. The full variable domain, with the rest looked up from reference TRBV5-1 and TRBJ2-7, is KAGVTQTPRYLIKTRGQQVTLSCSPISGHRSVSWYQQTPGQGLQFLFEYFSETQRNKGNFPGRFSGRQFSNSRSEMNVSTLELGDSALYLCASSPGLSGRIVSYEQYFGPGTRLTVT.